The entry below describes one TCR beta chain. This entry is derived from a study of T cell changes during pregnancy in multiple sclerosis. This CDR3 has 13 residues. Germline CDR1 GTSNPN, CDR2 SVGIG (reference sequence). Trimming cost V 2 bases and J 0 bases, with 6 bases left between them. Sequenced by immunoSEQ multiplex PCR; TCRdb stores in-frame clones only, minus some. The sample lists about 58,000 clones, about 90% occurring once. Sequences were derived from CD4+ T cells from peripheral blood mononuclear cells, sampled after pregnancy. The chain couples TRBV30 to TRBJ2-3, with D unclear. This TCR derives from a female donor in good health, enrolled as a control in a pregnancy study. This CDR3 reads CAWSLSSTDTQYF. Written as DNA, the CDR3 is TGTGCCTGGAGTTTGAGTAGCACAGATACGCAGTATTTT.